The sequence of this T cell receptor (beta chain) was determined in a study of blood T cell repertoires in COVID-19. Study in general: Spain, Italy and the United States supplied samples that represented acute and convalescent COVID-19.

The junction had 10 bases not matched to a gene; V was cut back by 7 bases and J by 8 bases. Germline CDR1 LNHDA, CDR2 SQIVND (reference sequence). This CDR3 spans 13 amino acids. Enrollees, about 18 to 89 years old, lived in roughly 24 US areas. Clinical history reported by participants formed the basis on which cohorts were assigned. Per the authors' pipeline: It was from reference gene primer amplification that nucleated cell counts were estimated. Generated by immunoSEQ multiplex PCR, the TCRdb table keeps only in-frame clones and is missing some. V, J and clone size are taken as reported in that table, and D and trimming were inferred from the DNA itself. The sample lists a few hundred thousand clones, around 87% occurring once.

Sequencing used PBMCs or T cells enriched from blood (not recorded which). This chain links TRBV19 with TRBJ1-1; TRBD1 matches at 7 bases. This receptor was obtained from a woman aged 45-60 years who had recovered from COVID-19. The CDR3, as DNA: TGTGCCAGTAAAAGACAGGGAGTGCCAGAAGCTTTCTTT. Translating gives CASKRQGVPEAFF.